Each of the 20 T cell receptor beta chains below was sequenced from the same sample in a study of T cells in women clearing cervical HPV infection. Assay: immunoSEQ multiplex PCR; the TCRdb copy retains only in-frame clones and omits some. Recorded for this sample: 35,000 to 45,000 clones. Sequencing was performed on blood buffy coat. Source of these receptors: a woman aged 18 to 69 with a cervical HPV16 infection that either progressed to CIN3+ or cleared (not recorded which).

The sequenced CDR3 bases are TGCGCCAGCAGCTCAGGGACAGGGACTTACGAG. Translating it yields CASSSGTGTYE. The full-length CDR3 reads as CASSSGTGTYEQYF. The V call is TRBV5-1, the J call TRBJ2-7, with 9 bases that match TRBD1. With the read ending 3 residues before the CDR3 end, the germline J gene is used to fill in that end. V was clipped by 3 bases and J by 4 bases; unmatched bases: 5. Per the germline V gene, CDR1 is SGHRS and CDR2 is YFSETQ. There are 14 residues in the CDR3.

As for this clone: The read is 3 residues too short to cover the CDR3 end, so that end is filled in from the germline J gene. The chain carries TRBV20-1 and TRBJ2-7; TRBD1 is a possible D gene (5 bases). The CDR3 sequence is 15 residues long. From germline, CDR1 is DFQATT and CDR2 SNEGSKA (reference sequence). V lost 0 bases and J lost 3, with 15 bases in between. The CDR3 bases that were read are TGCAGTGCTAGAGATGCCTCACTGACAGACTACGAG. Amino acid sequence: CSARDASLTDYE. The entire CDR3 sequence reads CSARDASLTDYEQYF.

The sequenced CDR3 bases are TGTGCCAGCAGCGGGGGGGGGAGTCTGGTCAACGAG. As protein: CASSGGGSLVNE. The complete CDR3 protein is CASSGGGSLVNEQYF. This rearrangement joins TRBV7-3 to TRBJ2-7, with TRBD2 matching 7 bases. The read comes to an end 3 residues before the CDR3 does, leaving the germline J gene to fill in the end. The CDR3 extends over 15 amino acids. The germline V gene has CDR1 SGHTA and CDR2 FQGTGA. The V gene end was trimmed by 5 bases and the J gene end by 5 bases; junction bases not matched to a gene: 12.

As regards this clone: The read ends 3 residues before the CDR3 terminus; that terminus is restored from the germline J gene. The J gene is TRBJ1-5, the V gene TRBV7-2; a possible D gene is TRBD1 (5 bases). This CDR3 has 15 residues. Germline CDR1 is SGHTA and CDR2 is FQGNSA. Partial CDR3 DNA: TGTGCCAGCAGCCCGCCCGGGGGTATCACAGATCCC. It encodes CASSPPGGITDP. The complete CDR3 sequence is CASSPPGGITDPQHF.

As for this clone: Read sequence stops 3 residues before the CDR3 end, and the germline J gene provides the missing end. The chain is built from TRBV19 and TRBJ2-3; TRBD1 is a possible D gene (5 bases). Between the trimmed V and J ends, which lost 7 bases and 6 bases, there was a span of 20 bases. CDR1 and CDR2 from the germline V gene are LNHDA and SQIVND (reference sequence). This CDR3 is built from 15 residues. The CDR3 loop reads CASILSLGPVDTQYF. The part of the CDR3 DNA that was read is TGTGCCAGTATCCTCTCGTTGGGGCCGGTCGATACG.

A note on this clone: The CDR3 is cut off 3 residues early in the read; its end comes from the germline J gene. The chain links TRBV5-4 to TRBJ1-1, with D tentatively TRBD1 (5 bases). CDR3 length: 16 amino acids. The germline V gene has CDR1 SGHNT and CDR2 YYREEE (reference sequence). The V gene lost 4 bases and the J gene lost 3 bases, with 19 bases spanning the gap. The CDR3 sequence: CASSNQWGGGDTEAFF. CDR3 bases read: TGTGCCAGCAGCAACCAATGGGGCGGAGGGGACACTGAA.

As regards this clone: The CDR3 end is not reached by the read, which stops 3 residues before it; the germline J gene fills it in. The rearrangement joins TRBV10-2 to TRBJ2-1; 10 bases are shared with TRBD1. CDR1 is WSHSY, CDR2 SAAADI, per germline. There are 18 residues in the CDR3. The V segment lost 6 bases and the J segment 2 bases; nucleotides outside the gene matches: 13. The CDR3 reads CASRASGTGDFTYNEQFF. CDR3 DNA, as far as it was read: TGCGCCAGCAGAGCATCCGGGACAGGGGACTTTACCTACAATGAG.

Details on this clone: The CDR3 goes on 3 residues after the read ends, and that part is filled in from the germline J gene. The chain joins TRBV7-9 to TRBJ2-5; no definite D call. Trimming stripped 5 bases from V and 4 bases from J, with 11 bases between. CDR1 SEHNR and CDR2 FQNEAQ come from the germline V gene (reference sequence). This CDR3 has 13 amino acids. The sequenced part of the CDR3 DNA is TGTGCCAGCAGCCGCGGTTATGGAGAGACC. Residues: CASSRGYGET. The entire CDR3 reads CASSRGYGETQYF.

Concerning this clone: The sequenced fragment ends 3 residues before the CDR3 boundary, so the rest is inferred from the germline J gene. This chain links TRBV20-1 with TRBJ2-7, with 7 nucleotides matching TRBD2. Per the germline V gene, CDR1 is DFQATT and CDR2 is SNEGSKA (reference sequence). V lost 0 bases and J lost 6; bases outside the gene matches: 2. The CDR3 length is 12 residues. The CDR3 DNA, read in part, is TGCAGTGCTAGAGATGGCGGGGGCGAG. Translating it yields CSARDGGGE. The entire CDR3 is CSARDGGGEQYF.

As regards this clone: The CDR3 end is not reached by the read, which stops 3 residues before it; the germline J gene fills it in. The chain has TRBV18 and TRBJ2-2; 7 bases align to TRBD1. The CDR3 runs to 17 residues. The V and J ends lost 2 bases and 6 bases, in that order; junction bases with no gene match: 12. Germline loops: CDR1 KGHSH, CDR2 LQKENI. CDR3: CASSPWIGTEYAGELFF. The sequenced CDR3 bases are TGTGCCAGCTCACCATGGATCGGGACAGAATACGCCGGGGAG.

Concerning this clone: The read comes to an end 3 residues before the CDR3 does, leaving the germline J gene to fill in the end. The gene calls are TRBV7-9 and TRBJ2-7; the D is unclear. Germline CDR1 reads SEHNR; CDR2 reads FQNEAQ (reference sequence). Trimming took 3 bases from V and 2 from J, leaving 8 bases between them. The CDR3 totals 13 residues. CDR3 bases read: TGTGCCAGCAGCTTGACACGGACCTACGAG. It translates to CASSLTRTYE. The whole CDR3 sequence reads CASSLTRTYEQYF.

As concerns this clone: Sequencing ends 3 residues short of the CDR3 end; the germline J gene provides the rest. The chain couples TRBV20-1 to TRBJ2-7, with TRBD2 identical over 11 bases. Trimming took 5 bases from V and 2 from J; bases not matched to a gene: 5. This CDR3 has 14 residues. Germline CDR1 and CDR2: DFQATT and SNEGSKA (reference sequence). CDR3 bases read: TGCAGTGCTGCCCGACTAGCGGGACCCTACGAG. Translated: CSAARLAGPYE. The whole CDR3 reads CSAARLAGPYEQYF.

With respect to this clone: The read ends 3 residues early relative to the CDR3; the germline J gene fills the gap. The chain uses TRBV7-3 and TRBJ1-1; TRBD1 matches 7 bases. Germline-derived CDR1 and CDR2 are SGHTA and FQGTGA. Trimming took 6 bases from V and 0 from J; bases not matched to a gene: 7. This CDR3 comprises 15 residues. CDR3 DNA, as far as it was read: TGTGCCAGCAGGTGGACCGGGACAGTGAACACTGAA. It codes for CASRWTGTVNTE. The full-length CDR3 reads as CASRWTGTVNTEAFF.

Comments on this clone: From the germline J gene comes the end of the CDR3, since the read stops 3 residues before it. The chain recombines TRBV20-1 with TRBJ2-5, with 10 bases matching TRBD2. V was pared by 3 bases and J by 1 base, with 5 bases of the junction left unmatched. This CDR3 contains 15 residues. Germline CDR1 DFQATT, CDR2 SNEGSKA (reference sequence). CDR3 protein: CSASMLAGGQETQYF. The CDR3 DNA, read in part, is TGCAGTGCTAGTATGTTAGCGGGGGGCCAAGAGACC.

As regards this clone: Coverage ceases 3 residues before the CDR3 finishes, and the germline J gene fills in the end. The V gene is TRBV18, the J gene TRBJ2-2, with D perhaps TRBD1 (6 bases). CDR1 KGHSH and CDR2 LQKENI come from the germline V gene. V dropped 5 bases and J dropped 6 bases, with 16 bases sitting between them. The CDR3 extends over 15 amino acids. Incomplete CDR3 DNA: TGTGCCAGCTCATCGCCTCGGGACAATTCCGGGGAG. Protein: CASSSPRDNSGE. The complete CDR3 protein is CASSSPRDNSGELFF.

A word on this clone: Coverage ceases 3 residues before the CDR3 finishes, and the germline J gene fills in the end. The chain couples TRBV4-1 to TRBJ1-6, with TRBD1 matching over 7 bases. CDR3 length equals 17 residues. Per germline, CDR1 MGHRA and CDR2 YSYEKL. J lost 0 bases, V lost 5 bases, and 7 bases had no gene match. The CDR3 sequence is CASSSRRDSSYNSPLHF. The part of the CDR3 DNA that was read is TGCGCCAGCAGCAGCCGCCGGGACAGCTCCTATAATTCACCC.

The sequenced part of the CDR3 DNA is TGCAGTGCTAGAGGTGCAGGAGGC. Protein product: CSARGAGG. The CDR3 in full is CSARGAGGYTF. V is TRBV20-1 and J is TRBJ1-2; no clear D gene. The read ends 3 residues before the CDR3 terminus; that terminus is restored from the germline J gene. CDR1 DFQATT and CDR2 SNEGSKA come from the germline V gene (reference sequence). This CDR3 has 11 residues.

CDR3 in amino acids: CASSMRDRDGYTF. The DNA read from the CDR3 is TGTGCCAGTAGTATGCGGGACAGGGATGGC. The chain recombines TRBV19 with TRBJ1-2, with 9 bases matching TRBD1. The CDR3 is cut off 3 residues early in the read; its end comes from the germline J gene. With V trimmed by 3 bases and J by 6 bases, 2 bases remained unmatched. CDR3 length equals 13 residues. Looked up from germline, CDR1 is LNHDA and CDR2 is SQIVND (reference sequence).

As for this clone: The CDR3 goes on 3 residues after the read ends, and that part is filled in from the germline J gene. The V and J genes are TRBV5-1 and TRBJ2-7; 8 nucleotides line up with TRBD1. Germline V lookup: CDR1 SGHRS, CDR2 YFSETQ. CDR3 size: 13 residues. J lost 2 bases, V lost 4 bases, and 2 bases had no gene match. The CDR3 spells CASSPGGPYEQYF. The CDR3 bases that were read are TGCGCCAGCAGCCCAGGGGGCCCCTACGAG.

A remark on this clone: The read terminates 3 residues ahead of where the CDR3 ends, so the germline J gene completes it. Other DNA variants within this sample encode the same CDR3. V gene TRBV18 combines with J gene TRBJ2-1; TRBD2 matches at 7 bases. The CDR3 runs 17 residues. CDR1 and CDR2 from the germline V gene are KGHSH and LQKENI. V trimming: 6 bases; J trimming: 7 bases; junction bases outside the gene matches: 18. CDR3 residues: CASSPPLTSREWNEQFF. The sequenced CDR3 bases are TGTGCCAGCTCCCCCCCCCTGACTAGCCGGGAGTGGAATGAG.